The rows below give T cell receptor beta chains drawn from one sample of a study of CD8 T cells in Susac syndrome. TCRdb called the immunoSEQ multiplex PCR reads again in MiXCR, with one record for every CDR3 protein. The profile shows some 150,000 distinct CDR3 sequences, 95% of them singletons. Sequenced input: CD4+ T cells from PBMCs. These receptors all come from a human donor with Susac syndrome. Both conserved end residues are trimmed from each CDR3.

v_call	cdr3_aa
TRBV23-1	ASGLQGVEQY
TRBV29-1	SVDQGADTQY
TRBV20-1	SAAGQWNTEAF
TRBV28	ASSSYRVGYGYT
TRBV21-1	ASSNGGPFPKNIQY
TRBV18	ASFPLDSNYGYT
TRBV5-1	ASSWGAEQY
TRBV29-1	SVAGGVDTEAF
TRBV11-1	ASSFYENTEAF
TRBV5-6	ASSLDDFRTTEAF
TRBV29-1	SVDPGLGGNTIY
TRBV7-9	ASSLERQEGNIQY
TRBV5-4	ASSLGTGYGYT
TRBV6-5	ASSKQGDRDEQY
TRBV12-3/TRBV12-4	ASRETGAGDTQY
TRBV6-1	ASSDSWTSAQY
TRBV14	ASSQRQGGRYEQY
TRBV27	ASSLSRQGLGYT
TRBV25-1	ASQQGINGYT
TRBV18	ASSPLHQETQY
TRBV20-1	SAAGNQNNEQF
TRBV7-9	ASGPGTSADEQY
TRBV9	ASSATRDGGYT
TRBV29-1	SVDNRGDQPQH
TRBV21-1	ASSLRTGGEETQY